The clone carrying this TCR beta chain was counted between two and nine times. Its antigen is not known. After removal of 4 bases from V and 0 bases from J, the junction contained 5 bases not matched to a gene. Germline loops: CDR1 MGHRA, CDR2 YSYEKL. The CDR3 extends over 15 amino acids. MiXCR, run by TCRdb on the reads, gives a single entry per CDR3 protein. The repertoire holds about 740,000 distinct CDR3 sequences, with 35% as singletons. The data belong to a study of T cell repertoires in cytomegalovirus infection. Overall study: Public TCR beta signatures were indicative of both CMV infection and a matching HLA type. Regarding the study as a whole: Carriers of CMV and the relevant HLA type were discriminated by public TCR beta frequency.

This TCR was sampled from a human donor in good health (CMV status not recorded). Some clones in this sample may be carry-over from other donors' samples. The sequencing sample was made of PBMCs. V and J are TRBV4-1 and TRBJ1-1, with 7 bases that match TRBD1. The CDR3 DNA is TGCGCCAGCAGCCCAGAGGGGGCGATGAACACTGAAGCTTTCTTT. Translating gives CASSPEGAMNTEAFF.